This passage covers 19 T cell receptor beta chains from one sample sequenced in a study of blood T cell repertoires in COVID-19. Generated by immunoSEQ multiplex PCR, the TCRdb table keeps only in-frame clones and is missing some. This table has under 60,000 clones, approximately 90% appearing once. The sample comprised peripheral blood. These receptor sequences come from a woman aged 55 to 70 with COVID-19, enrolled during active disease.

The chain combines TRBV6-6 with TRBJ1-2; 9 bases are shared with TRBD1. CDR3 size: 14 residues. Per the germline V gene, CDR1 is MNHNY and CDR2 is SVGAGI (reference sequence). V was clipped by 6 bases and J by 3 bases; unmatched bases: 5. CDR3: CASSPRQGDYGYTF. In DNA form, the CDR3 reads TGTGCCAGCAGCCCGCGACAGGGGGACTATGGCTACACCTTC.

The CDR3 nucleotides are TGTGCCAGCAACCCGGGAGGTGAGGCCTACGAGCAGTACTTC. Its protein is CASNPGGEAYEQYF. This sequence joins TRBV5-6 and TRBJ2-7; 7 bases agree with TRBD2. The trim removed 6 bases at V and 2 bases at J, leaving 8 bases unmatched. From germline, CDR1 is SGHDT and CDR2 YYEEEE. This CDR3 is built from 14 residues.

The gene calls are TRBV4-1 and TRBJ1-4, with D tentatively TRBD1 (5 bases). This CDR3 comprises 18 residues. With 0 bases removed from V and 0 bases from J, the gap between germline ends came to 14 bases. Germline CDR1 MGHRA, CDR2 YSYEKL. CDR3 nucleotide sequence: TGCGCCAGCAGCCAAGATGGGGCAGGGTTGGCAACTAATGAAAAACTGTTTTTT. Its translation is CASSQDGAGLATNEKLFF.

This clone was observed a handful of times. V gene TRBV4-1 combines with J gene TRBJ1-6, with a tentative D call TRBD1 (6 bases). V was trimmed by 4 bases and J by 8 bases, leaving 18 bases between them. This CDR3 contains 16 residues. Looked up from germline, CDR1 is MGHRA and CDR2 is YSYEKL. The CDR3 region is CASSLKTTGFDSPLHF. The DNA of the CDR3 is TGCGCCAGCAGCCTCAAGACAACAGGGTTTGATTCACCCCTCCACTTT.

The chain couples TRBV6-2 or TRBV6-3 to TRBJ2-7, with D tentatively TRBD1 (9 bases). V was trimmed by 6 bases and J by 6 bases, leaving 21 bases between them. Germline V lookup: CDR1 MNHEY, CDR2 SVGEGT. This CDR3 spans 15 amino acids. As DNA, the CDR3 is TGTGCCAGCAGCCCTCTCGGGACAGGGACTAGCGAGCAGTACTTC. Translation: CASSPLGTGTSEQYF.

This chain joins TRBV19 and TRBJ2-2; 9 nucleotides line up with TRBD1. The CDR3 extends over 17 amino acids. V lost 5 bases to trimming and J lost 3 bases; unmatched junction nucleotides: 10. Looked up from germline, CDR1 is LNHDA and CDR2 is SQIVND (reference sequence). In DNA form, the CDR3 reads TGTGCCAGTAGTTCACCGGTGGACAGGGGTGACACCGGGGAGCTGTTTTTT. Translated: CASSSPVDRGDTGELFF.

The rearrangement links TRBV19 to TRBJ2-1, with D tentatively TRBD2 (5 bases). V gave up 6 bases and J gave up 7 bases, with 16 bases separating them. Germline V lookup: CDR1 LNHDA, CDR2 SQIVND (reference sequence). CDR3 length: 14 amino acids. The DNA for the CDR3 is TGTGCCAGTAGCCTCATGGGGAGTGGTAATGAGCAGTTCTTC. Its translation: CASSLMGSGNEQFF.

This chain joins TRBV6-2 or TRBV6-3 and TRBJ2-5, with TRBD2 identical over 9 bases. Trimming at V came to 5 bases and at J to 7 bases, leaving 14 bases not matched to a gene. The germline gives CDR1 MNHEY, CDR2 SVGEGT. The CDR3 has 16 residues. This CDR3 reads CASSRAGGPPPGTQYF. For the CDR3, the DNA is TGTGCCAGCAGTCGGGCGGGAGGGCCCCCCCCGGGGACCCAGTACTTC.

CDR3 residues: CASSEALRQGYEQYF. In DNA, the CDR3 is TGTGCCAGCAGTGAAGCGCTTCGACAGGGGTACGAGCAGTACTTC. V is TRBV2 and J is TRBJ2-7, with TRBD1 matching 8 bases. Germline loops: CDR1 SNHLY, CDR2 FYNNEI. The CDR3 is made up of 15 amino acids. The ends lost 0 bases at V and 4 bases at J; junction bases unmatched: 5.

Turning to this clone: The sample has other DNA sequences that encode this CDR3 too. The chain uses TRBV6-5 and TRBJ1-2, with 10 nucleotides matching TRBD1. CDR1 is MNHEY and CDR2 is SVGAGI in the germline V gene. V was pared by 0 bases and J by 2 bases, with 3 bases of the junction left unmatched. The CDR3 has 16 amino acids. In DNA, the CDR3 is TGTGCCAGCAGTTACTCGAGGACAGGGGGAAACTATGGCTACACCTTC. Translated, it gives CASSYSRTGGNYGYTF.

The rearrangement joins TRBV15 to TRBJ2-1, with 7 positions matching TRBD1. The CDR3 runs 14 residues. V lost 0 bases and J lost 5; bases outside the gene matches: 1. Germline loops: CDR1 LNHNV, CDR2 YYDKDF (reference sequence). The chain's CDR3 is CATSRDRGHNEQFF. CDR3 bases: TGTGCCACCAGCAGAGATAGGGGGCACAATGAGCAGTTCTTC. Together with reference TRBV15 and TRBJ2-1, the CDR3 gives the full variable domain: DAMVIQNPRYQVTQFGKPVTLSCSQTLNHNVMYWYQQKSSQAPKLLFHYYDKDFNNEADTPDNFQSRRPNTSFCFLDIRSPGLGDTAMYLCATSRDRGHNEQFFGPGTRLTVL.

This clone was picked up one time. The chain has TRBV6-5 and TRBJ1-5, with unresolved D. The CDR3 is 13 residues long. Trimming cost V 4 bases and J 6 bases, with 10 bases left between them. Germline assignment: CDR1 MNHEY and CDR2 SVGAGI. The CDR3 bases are TGTGCCAGCAGTTTTGGCCATTCTCAGCCCCAGCATTTT. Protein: CASSFGHSQPQHF.

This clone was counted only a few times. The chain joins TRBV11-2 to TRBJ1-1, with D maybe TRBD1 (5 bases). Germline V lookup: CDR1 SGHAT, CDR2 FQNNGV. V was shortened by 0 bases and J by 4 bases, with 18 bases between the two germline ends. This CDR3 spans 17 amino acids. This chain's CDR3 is CASSLDKGPGLGTEAFF. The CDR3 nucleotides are TGTGCCAGCAGCTTAGATAAGGGGCCCGGTCTCGGCACTGAAGCTTTCTTT.

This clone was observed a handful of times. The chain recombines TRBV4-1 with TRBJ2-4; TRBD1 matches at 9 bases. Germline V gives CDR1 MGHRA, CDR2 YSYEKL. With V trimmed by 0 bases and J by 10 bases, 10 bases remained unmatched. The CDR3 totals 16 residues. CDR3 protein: CASSQDNTGGSRIQYF. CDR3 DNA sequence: TGCGCCAGCAGCCAAGACAACACAGGGGGCAGTCGGATTCAGTACTTC.

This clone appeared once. The CDR3 spells CASRGRTSGSAYEQYF. The CDR3 nucleotides read TGTGCCAGCAGAGGGAGGACTAGCGGGAGCGCCTACGAGCAGTACTTC. V is TRBV2 and J is TRBJ2-7; TRBD2 matches 13 bases. Germline CDR1 reads SNHLY; CDR2 reads FYNNEI. The CDR3 extends over 16 amino acids. V trimming: 6 bases; J trimming: 2 bases; junction bases outside the gene matches: 7.

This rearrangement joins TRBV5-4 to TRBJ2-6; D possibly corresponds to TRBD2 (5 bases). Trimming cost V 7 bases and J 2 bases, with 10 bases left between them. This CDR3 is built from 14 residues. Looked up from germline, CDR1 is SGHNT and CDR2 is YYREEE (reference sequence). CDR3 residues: CASAAGAGANVLTF. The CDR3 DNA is TGTGCCAGCGCAGCCGGGGCTGGGGCCAACGTCCTGACTTTC.

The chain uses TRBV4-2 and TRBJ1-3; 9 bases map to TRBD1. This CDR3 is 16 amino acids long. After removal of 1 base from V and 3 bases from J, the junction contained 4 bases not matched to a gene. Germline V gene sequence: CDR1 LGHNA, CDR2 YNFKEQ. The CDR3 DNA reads TGTGCCAGCAGCCAAGGCGGGACAGGGCTTGGAAACACCATATATTTT. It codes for CASSQGGTGLGNTIYF.

The chain's CDR3 is CASSHGQPREQYF. CDR3 nucleotides: TGTGCCAGCAGCCACGGACAGCCCAGGGAGCAGTACTTC. The J gene is TRBJ2-7, the V gene TRBV7-2; the D gene is possibly TRBD1 (6 bases). CDR1 SGHTA and CDR2 FQGNSA come from the germline V gene. The CDR3 sequence is 13 residues long. V was clipped by 5 bases and J by 7 bases, with 15 bases between them.

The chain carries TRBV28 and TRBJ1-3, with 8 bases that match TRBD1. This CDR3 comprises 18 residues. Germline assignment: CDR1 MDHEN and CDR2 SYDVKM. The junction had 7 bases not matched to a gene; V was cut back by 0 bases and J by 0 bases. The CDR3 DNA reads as TGTGCCAGCAGTTTATGGCCTTCAGGGGGCCGCTCTGGAAACACCATATATTTT. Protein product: CASSLWPSGGRSGNTIYF.